The entry that follows covers one TCR beta chain sequence. The donor cohort consisted entirely of Caucasian adults residing in Nashville, Tennessee. This sample is drawn from a study of shared clonotypes between healthy human individuals. For each subset, genomic DNA was distributed in equal portions over several immunoSEQ plates. TCRdb's table, derived via immunoSEQ multiplex PCR, lists solely in-frame clones and lacks some. The repertoire consists of over a million clones, with around 98.5% occurring once and the leading ten covering around 0.38%. Trimming cost V 5 bases and J 4 bases, with 17 bases left between them. Looked up from germline, CDR1 is SGHTA and CDR2 is FQGNSA. The length of the CDR3 is 15 residues.

The origin of this receptor is a man aged 25-45 years in good health. The V and J genes are TRBV7-2 and TRBJ1-2; maybe TRBD1 (5 bases). Sequencing was done on a sample of naive CD4+ T cells sorted from blood. Subset of the sample: CD45RA+ positively selected. The CDR3 nucleotides read TGTGCCAGCAGCCCTGGGACCGGGGGAGGCTATGGCTACACCTTC. Its protein is CASSPGTGGGYGYTF.